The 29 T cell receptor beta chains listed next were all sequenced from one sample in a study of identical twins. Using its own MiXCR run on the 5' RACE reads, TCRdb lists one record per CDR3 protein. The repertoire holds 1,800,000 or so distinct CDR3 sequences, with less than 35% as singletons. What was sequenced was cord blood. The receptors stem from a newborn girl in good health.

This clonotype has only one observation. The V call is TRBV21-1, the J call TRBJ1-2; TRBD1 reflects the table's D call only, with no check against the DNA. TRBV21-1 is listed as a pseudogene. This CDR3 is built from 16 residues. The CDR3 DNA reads TGTGCCAGCAGCAAAGGTCGACAGGAAAACTTCTATGGCTACACCTTC. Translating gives CASSKGRQENFYGYTF.

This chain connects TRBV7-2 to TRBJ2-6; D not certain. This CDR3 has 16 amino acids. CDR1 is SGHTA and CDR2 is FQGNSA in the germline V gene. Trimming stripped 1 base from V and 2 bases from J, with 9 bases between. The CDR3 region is CASSLEIVAGANVLTF. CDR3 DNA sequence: TGTGCCAGCAGCTTAGAGATCGTCGCTGGGGCCAACGTCCTGACTTTC.

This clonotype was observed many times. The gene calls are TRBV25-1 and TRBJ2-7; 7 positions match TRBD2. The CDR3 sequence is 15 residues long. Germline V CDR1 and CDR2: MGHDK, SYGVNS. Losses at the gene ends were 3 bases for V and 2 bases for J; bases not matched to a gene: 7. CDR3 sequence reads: CASSEDRTSPYEQYF. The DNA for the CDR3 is TGTGCCAGCAGTGAGGACCGGACTAGTCCCTACGAGCAGTACTTC.

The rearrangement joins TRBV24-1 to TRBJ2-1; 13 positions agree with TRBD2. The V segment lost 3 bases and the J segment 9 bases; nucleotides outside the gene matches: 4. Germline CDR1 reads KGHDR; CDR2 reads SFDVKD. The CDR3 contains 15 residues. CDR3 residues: CATSDVTSGGLEQFF. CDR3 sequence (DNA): TGTGCCACCAGTGATGTGACTAGCGGGGGGCTTGAGCAGTTCTTC.

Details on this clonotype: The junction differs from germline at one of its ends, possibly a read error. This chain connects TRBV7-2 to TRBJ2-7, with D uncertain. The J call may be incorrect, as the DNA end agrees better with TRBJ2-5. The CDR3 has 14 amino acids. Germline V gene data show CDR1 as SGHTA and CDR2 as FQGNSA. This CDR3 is CAGSLDGQTETQYF. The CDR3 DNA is TGTGCCGGCAGCTTAGATGGCCAGACGGAGACCCAGTACTTC.

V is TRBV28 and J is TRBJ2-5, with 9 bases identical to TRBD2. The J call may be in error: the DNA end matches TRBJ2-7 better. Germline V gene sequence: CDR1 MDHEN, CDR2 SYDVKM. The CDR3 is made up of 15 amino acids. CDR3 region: CASKGLASGTHEQYF. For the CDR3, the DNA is TGTGCCAGCAAGGGACTGGCTAGCGGGACCCACGAGCAGTACTTC.

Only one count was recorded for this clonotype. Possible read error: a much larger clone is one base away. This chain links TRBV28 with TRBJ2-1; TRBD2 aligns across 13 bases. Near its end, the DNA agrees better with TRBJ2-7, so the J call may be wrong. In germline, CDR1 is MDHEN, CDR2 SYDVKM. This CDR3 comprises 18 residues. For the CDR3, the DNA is TGTGCCAGCAGTTTCTGGACTAGCGGGAGTAGGTCCTACAATGAGCAGTACTTC. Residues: CASSFWTSGSRSYNEQYF.

CDR3 nucleotide sequence: TGCAGTGCTAGTGGGCTAGCGAGTAGCACAGATACGCAGTATTTT. It specifies CSASGLASSTDTQYF. This chain uses TRBV20-1 with TRBJ2-3; the D gene is possibly TRBD2 (6 bases). The CDR3 sequence is 15 residues long. CDR1 and CDR2 from the germline V gene are DFQATT and SNEGSKA (reference sequence). V was cut by 3 bases and J by 0 bases, with 13 bases left in between.

The CDR3: CASRDPGTSAEQYF. The CDR3 region has the DNA TGTGCCAGCAGGGATCCCGGGACTAGCGCCGAGCAGTACTTC. The chain carries TRBV7-2 and TRBJ2-7; 10 positions match TRBD2. The V segment lost 6 bases and the J segment 6 bases; nucleotides outside the gene matches: 8. The CDR3 loop spans 14 amino acids. Germline V gene data show CDR1 as SGHTA and CDR2 as FQGNSA.

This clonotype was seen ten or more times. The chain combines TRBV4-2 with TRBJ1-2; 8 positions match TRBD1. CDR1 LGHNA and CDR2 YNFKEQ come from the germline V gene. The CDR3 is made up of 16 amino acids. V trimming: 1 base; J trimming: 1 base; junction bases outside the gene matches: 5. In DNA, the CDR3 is TGTGCCAGCAGCCAAGTGGGACAGGTGTTTAACTATGGCTACACCTTC. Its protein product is CASSQVGQVFNYGYTF.

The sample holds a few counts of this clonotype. The CDR3 region is CASSPDHIQETQYF. CDR3 coding DNA: TGCGCCAGCAGCCCCGACCATATCCAAGAGACCCAGTACTTC. The rearrangement joins TRBV5-1 to TRBJ2-5; no reliable D call. CDR3 length equals 14 residues. Trimming removed 4 bases from V and 1 base from J, with 11 bases in between. Germline values: CDR1 SGHRS, CDR2 YFSETQ. Looking up the rest from reference TRBV5-1 and TRBJ2-5 gives the full variable domain: KAGVTQTPRYLIKTRGQQVTLSCSPISGHRSVSWYQQTPGQGLQFLFEYFSETQRNKGNFPGRFSGRQFSNSRSEMNVSTLELGDSALYLCASSPDHIQETQYFGPGTRLLVL.

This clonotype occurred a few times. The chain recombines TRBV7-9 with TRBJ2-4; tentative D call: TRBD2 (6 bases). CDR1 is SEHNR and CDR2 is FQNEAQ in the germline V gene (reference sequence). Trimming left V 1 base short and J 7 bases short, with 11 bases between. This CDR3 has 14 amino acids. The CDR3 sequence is CASSLGLVGNIQYF. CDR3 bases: TGTGCCAGCAGCTTAGGACTAGTGGGGAACATTCAGTACTTC.

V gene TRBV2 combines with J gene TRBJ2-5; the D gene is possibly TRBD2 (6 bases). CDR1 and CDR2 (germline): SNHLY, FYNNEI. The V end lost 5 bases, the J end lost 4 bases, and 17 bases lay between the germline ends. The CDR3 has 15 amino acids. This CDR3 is CASSRGVRKRETQYF. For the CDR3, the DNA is TGTGCCAGCAGTCGCGGGGTCAGGAAAAGAGAGACCCAGTACTTC. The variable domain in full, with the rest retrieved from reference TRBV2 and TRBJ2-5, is EPEVTQTPSHQVTQMGQEVILRCVPISNHLYFYWYRQILGQKVEFLVSFYNNEISEKSEIFDDQFSVERPDGSNFTLKIRSTKLEDSAMYFCASSRGVRKRETQYFGPGTRLLVL.

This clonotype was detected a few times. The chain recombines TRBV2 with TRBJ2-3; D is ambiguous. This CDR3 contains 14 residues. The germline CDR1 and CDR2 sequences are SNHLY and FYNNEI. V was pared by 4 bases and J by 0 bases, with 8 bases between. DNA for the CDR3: TGTGCCAGCAGTGCTGTCGTTAGCACAGATACGCAGTATTTT. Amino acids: CASSAVVSTDTQYF.

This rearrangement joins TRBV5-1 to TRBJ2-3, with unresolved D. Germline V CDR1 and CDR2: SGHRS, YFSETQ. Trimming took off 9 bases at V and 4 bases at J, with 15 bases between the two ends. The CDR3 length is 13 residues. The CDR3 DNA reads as TGCGCCACCTCCGAGGTCCGGTCAGATACGCAGTATTTT. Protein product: CATSEVRSDTQYF.

The CDR3 reads CASSRDGVSPEQYF. In DNA form, the CDR3 reads TGTGCCAGCAGCCGGGACGGAGTGTCCCCCGAGCAGTACTTC. This chain links TRBV6-5 with TRBJ2-7; either TRBD1 or TRBD2 may fit D (5 bases each). Germline V gene data show CDR1 as MNHEY and CDR2 as SVGAGI. Trimming pared 6 bases from V and 6 bases from J, leaving 18 bases between. The CDR3 contains 14 residues.

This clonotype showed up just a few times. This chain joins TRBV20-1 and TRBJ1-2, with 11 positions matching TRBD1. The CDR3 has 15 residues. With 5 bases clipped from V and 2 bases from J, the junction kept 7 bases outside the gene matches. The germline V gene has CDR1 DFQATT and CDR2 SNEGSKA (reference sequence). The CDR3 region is CSAPTGTGGNYGYTF. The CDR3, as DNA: TGCAGTGCTCCCACCGGGACAGGGGGGAACTATGGCTACACCTTC.

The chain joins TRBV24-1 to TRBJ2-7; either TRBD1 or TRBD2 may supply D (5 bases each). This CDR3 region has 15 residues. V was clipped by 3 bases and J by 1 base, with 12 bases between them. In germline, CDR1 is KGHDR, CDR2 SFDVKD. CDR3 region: CATSDAWDPSYEQYF. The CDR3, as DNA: TGTGCCACCAGTGATGCCTGGGACCCATCCTACGAGCAGTACTTC.

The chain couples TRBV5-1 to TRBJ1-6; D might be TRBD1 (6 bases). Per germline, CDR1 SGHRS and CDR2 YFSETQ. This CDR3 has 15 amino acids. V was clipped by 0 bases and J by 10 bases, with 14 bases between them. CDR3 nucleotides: TGCGCCAGCAGCTTGGAACTGGGGGCGGCATCACCCCTCCACTTT. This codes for CASSLELGAASPLHF.

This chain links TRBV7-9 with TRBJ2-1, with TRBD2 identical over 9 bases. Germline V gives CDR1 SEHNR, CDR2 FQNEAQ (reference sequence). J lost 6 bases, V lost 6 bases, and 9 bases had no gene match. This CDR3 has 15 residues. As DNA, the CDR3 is TGTGCCAGCAGTCCCGGGACTAGCATAGGCAATGAGCAGTTCTTC. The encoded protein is CASSPGTSIGNEQFF.

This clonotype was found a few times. The CDR3 DNA is TGTGCCAGCACCCTAACCGGGACAGGCGATTGGCAGTATTTT. As protein: CASTLTGTGDWQYF. V usage is TRBV27 and J usage is TRBJ2-3; 8 bases match TRBD1. CDR3 length: 14 amino acids. With 7 bases clipped from V and 11 bases from J, the junction kept 14 bases outside the gene matches. CDR1 MNHEY and CDR2 SMNVEV come from the germline V gene (reference sequence).

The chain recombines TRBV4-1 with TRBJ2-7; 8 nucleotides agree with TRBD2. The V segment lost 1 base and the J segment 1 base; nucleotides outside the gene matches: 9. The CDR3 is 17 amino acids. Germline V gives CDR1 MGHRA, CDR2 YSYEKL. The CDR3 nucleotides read TGCGCCAGCAGCCAAGGGGTGGGGGCTAGCGGGTCCTACGAGCAGTACTTC. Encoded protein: CASSQGVGASGSYEQYF.

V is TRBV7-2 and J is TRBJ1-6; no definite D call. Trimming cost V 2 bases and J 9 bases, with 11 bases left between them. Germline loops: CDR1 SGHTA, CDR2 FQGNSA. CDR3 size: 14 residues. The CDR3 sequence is CASSLIDARSPLHF. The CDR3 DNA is TGTGCCAGCAGCTTAATCGACGCCCGTTCACCCCTCCACTTT.

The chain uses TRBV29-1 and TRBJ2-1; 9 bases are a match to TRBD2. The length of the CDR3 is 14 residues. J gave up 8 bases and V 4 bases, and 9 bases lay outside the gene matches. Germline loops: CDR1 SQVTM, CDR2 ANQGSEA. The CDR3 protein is CSVVGRGGLDEQFF. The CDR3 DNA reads TGCAGCGTTGTTGGGCGGGGGGGCCTCGATGAGCAGTTCTTC.

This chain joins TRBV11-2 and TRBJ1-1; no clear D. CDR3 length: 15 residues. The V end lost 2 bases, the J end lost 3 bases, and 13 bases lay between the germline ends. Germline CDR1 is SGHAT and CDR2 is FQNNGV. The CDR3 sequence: CASSLLISGDTEAFF. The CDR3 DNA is TGTGCCAGCAGCTTATTGATAAGCGGGGACACTGAAGCTTTCTTT.

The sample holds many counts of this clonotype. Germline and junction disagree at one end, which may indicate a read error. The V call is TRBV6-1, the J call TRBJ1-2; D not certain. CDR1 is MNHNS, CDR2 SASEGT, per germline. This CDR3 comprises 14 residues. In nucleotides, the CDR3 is TGTGCCAGCAGCGAAGCGGCTGATAACTATGGCTACACCTTC. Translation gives CASSEAADNYGYTF.

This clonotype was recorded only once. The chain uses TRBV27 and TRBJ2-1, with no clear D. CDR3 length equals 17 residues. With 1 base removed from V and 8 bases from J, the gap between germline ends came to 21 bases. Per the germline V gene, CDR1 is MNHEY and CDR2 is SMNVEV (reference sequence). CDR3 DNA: TGTGCCAGCAGTTTATTCCCCCCCAAGTTGGCCACTCATGAGCAGTTCTTC. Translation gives CASSLFPPKLATHEQFF.

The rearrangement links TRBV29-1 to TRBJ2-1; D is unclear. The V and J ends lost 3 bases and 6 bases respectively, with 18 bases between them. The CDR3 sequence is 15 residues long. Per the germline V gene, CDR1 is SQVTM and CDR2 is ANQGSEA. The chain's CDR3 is CSVDPPPGVVNEQFF. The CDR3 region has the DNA TGCAGCGTTGACCCTCCCCCCGGAGTAGTCAATGAGCAGTTCTTC.

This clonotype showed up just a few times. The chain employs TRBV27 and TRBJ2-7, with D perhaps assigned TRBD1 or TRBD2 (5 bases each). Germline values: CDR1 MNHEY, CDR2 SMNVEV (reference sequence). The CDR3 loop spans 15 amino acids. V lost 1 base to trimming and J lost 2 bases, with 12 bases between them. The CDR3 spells CASSLWGRSAYEQYF. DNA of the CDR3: TGTGCCAGCAGTTTATGGGGGAGAAGCGCCTACGAGCAGTACTTC.